The entry below gives a single T cell receptor beta chain sequence along with its context. The target antigen is unknown. Germline V gene data show CDR1 as SGHTA and CDR2 as FQGNSA. J gave up 10 bases and V 1 base, and 8 bases lay outside the gene matches. The CDR3 extends over 15 amino acids. It was with 60 Vbeta and 13 Jbeta primers that the PCR ran. Sequenced by immunoSEQ multiplex PCR; TCRdb stores in-frame clones only, minus some. The sample contains roughly 120,000 clones, approximately 75% of which appear only once. These data originate in a study of cytomegalovirus exposure and HLA in healthy donors. Study background: Among a few hundred genotyped donors, more than 65% fell in the Caucasian-associated ancestry cluster. Study-level results: Most TCR beta V segments were productive about 87% or about 30% of the time in an earlier analysis. Researchers reported in a later analysis that common viral pathogens appeared linked to several top clusters.

This clonotype was sampled from a man in his fifties or sixties in good health and CMV-seropositive. The specimen sequenced was PBMCs. The chain recombines TRBV7-2 with TRBJ1-4; TRBD1 matches 8 bases. This chain's CDR3 is CASSLEGPGQGKLFF. The CDR3 DNA reads as TGTGCCAGCAGCTTAGAGGGGCCCGGACAGGGAAAACTGTTTTTT.